A few counts support the clone carrying this T cell receptor (beta chain). Its antigen is as yet unknown. The PCR had 60 Vbeta and 13 Jbeta primers. Measured with immunoSEQ multiplex PCR; TCRdb has only the in-frame clones, and not every one. The repertoire holds roughly 180,000 clones, with roughly 80% as singletons. This sample is part of a study of cytomegalovirus exposure and HLA in healthy donors. Overall study results and limits: In a later analysis, V- and J-gene trimming of beta chains associated with a DCLRE1C missense variant, replicated independently.

With 4 bases removed from V and 5 bases from J, the gap between germline ends came to 15 bases. There are 14 residues in the CDR3. Germline V CDR1 and CDR2: SGHDT, YYEEEE. The chain combines TRBV5-6 with TRBJ1-1, with a tentative D call TRBD1 (5 bases). What was sequenced was PBMCs. The sequence came from a male donor in good health and CMV-seronegative. The CDR3 nucleotides read TGTGCCAGCAGCCCTGGGGGGGGTTGGACTGAAGCTTTCTTT. Protein sequence: CASSPGGGWTEAFF.